This T cell receptor beta chain comes out of a study of Ad26.COV2.S vaccination and SARS-CoV-2 variants. About the study: COV1001, an Ad26.COV2.S trial, supplied this vaccine-arm donor. Each vaccinee took Ad26.COV2.S intramuscularly, once or twice 56 days apart. General study results and limits: There was a possibility that the TCR breadth and depth analyses underestimated total T cell responses.

Details on this clone: The antigen remains undetermined.

Assay used: immunoSEQ multiplex PCR; TCRdb lists only in-frame clones, some missing. Of some 370,000 clones in the sample, 80% to 90% were seen once. The treatment is: around 19 received Ad26.COV2.S at low or high dose, single or two shots; about 5 received placebo; per-sample allocation not given. Samples were taken on day 63 after the first vaccine or placebo injection. Based in Boston, the donor was an adult of 18-55 years. The length of the CDR3 is 16 residues. The germline CDR1 and CDR2 sequences are SGHAT and FQNNGV. V lost 1 base to trimming and J lost 3 bases; unmatched junction nucleotides: 8.

The specimen comprised peripheral blood, sampled in a trial of Ad26.COV2.S vaccine versus placebo. The chain is built from TRBV11-2 and TRBJ2-7; 8 bases line up with TRBD2. The sequence was collected from a person between 18 and 60 years old who received the Ad26.COV2.S COVID-19 vaccine or a placebo. The CDR3 DNA sequence: TGTGCCAGCAGCTTAGTCCCAGCGGGGGTCATCTACGAGCAGTACTTC. This codes for CASSLVPAGVIYEQYF.